Listed below are T cell receptor beta chains from one sample, sequenced in a study of blood T cell repertoires in COVID-19. Sequencing was performed with immunoSEQ multiplex PCR; in TCRdb, only in-frame clones are kept and a portion is missing. The repertoire holds about 480,000 clones, with roughly 90% as singletons. The specimen was PBMCs or T cells enriched from blood (not recorded which). These receptors were obtained from a woman aged 40-49 years who had recovered from COVID-19. The CDR3 runs from the conserved cysteine through the conserved F or W. Each record gives: CDR3 protein, CDR3 DNA, D gene, clone size, J gene, V gene, CDR3 length. A D gene is named only where the DNA matches it firmly. Clone size, where shown, is once, few, many, or a class for clones that have expanded.

CDR3aa: CASSIRGQGNTEAFF
CDR3nt: TGTGCCAGCAGTATAAGGGGACAGGGGAACACTGAAGCTTTCTTT
d_gene: TRBD1
abundance: NA
j_gene: TRBJ1-1
v_gene: TRBV2
len: 15

CDR3aa: CATSGEGRNSGNTIYF
CDR3nt: TGTGCCACCAGCGGAGAAGGGAGAAACTCTGGAAACACCATATATTTT
d_gene: NA
abundance: NA
j_gene: TRBJ1-3
v_gene: TRBV15
len: 16

CDR3aa: CASSSYTGGNSPLHF
CDR3nt: TGTGCCAGTAGTTCCTACACAGGGGGTAATTCACCCCTCCACTTT
d_gene: TRBD1
abundance: NA
j_gene: TRBJ1-6
v_gene: TRBV19
len: 15

CDR3aa: CASSQEIDAQGYTGELFF
CDR3nt: TGTGCCAGCAGCCAAGAAATAGACGCACAGGGGTACACCGGGGAGCTGTTTTTT
d_gene: TRBD1
abundance: NA
j_gene: TRBJ2-2
v_gene: TRBV4-2
len: 18

CDR3aa: CASSLVSHSNEQFF
CDR3nt: TGCGCCAGCAGCTTGGTCTCCCACTCGAATGAGCAGTTCTTC
d_gene: NA
abundance: NA
j_gene: TRBJ2-1
v_gene: TRBV5-1
len: 14

CDR3aa: CASSTSGSQDTQYF
CDR3nt: TGTGCCAGTAGTACTAGCGGGAGTCAAGATACGCAGTATTTT
d_gene: TRBD2
abundance: NA
j_gene: TRBJ2-3
v_gene: TRBV19
len: 14

CDR3aa: CASSQGSGDSYNEQFF
CDR3nt: TGCGCCAGCAGCCAAGGTTCCGGGGATTCCTACAATGAGCAGTTCTTC
d_gene: NA
abundance: NA
j_gene: TRBJ2-1
v_gene: TRBV4-3
len: 16

CDR3aa: CASSKGSAGGRDTQYF
CDR3nt: TGTGCCAGCAGTAAAGGTAGTGCGGGGGGCCGGGATACGCAGTATTTT
d_gene: TRBD2
abundance: NA
j_gene: TRBJ2-3
v_gene: TRBV6-4
len: 16

CDR3aa: CASSSYFSGEAGNTIYF
CDR3nt: TGTGCCAGCAGTTCGTACTTCTCGGGAGAGGCTGGAAACACCATATATTTT
d_gene: NA
abundance: NA
j_gene: TRBJ1-3
v_gene: TRBV6-2/TRBV6-3
len: 17

CDR3aa: CASSQGGRGTEYNSPLHF
CDR3nt: TGCGCCAGCAGCCAAGGTGGTAGGGGGACCGAGTATAATTCACCCCTCCACTTT
d_gene: NA
abundance: NA
j_gene: TRBJ1-6
v_gene: TRBV4-3
len: 18

CDR3aa: CASRIAGVDTGELFF
CDR3nt: TGTGCCAGCAGAATAGCGGGAGTAGATACCGGGGAGCTGTTTTTT
d_gene: TRBD2
abundance: NA
j_gene: TRBJ2-2
v_gene: TRBV5-4
len: 15

CDR3aa: CASSPGALGAGADTQYF
CDR3nt: TGTGCCAGCAGTCCCGGGGCACTAGGGGCGGGAGCAGATACGCAGTATTTT
d_gene: TRBD2
abundance: NA
j_gene: TRBJ2-3
v_gene: TRBV7-2
len: 17

CDR3aa: CASSPPGEYNEQFF
CDR3nt: TGTGCCAGCAGCCCCCCGGGAGAGTACAATGAGCAGTTCTTC
d_gene: NA
abundance: few
j_gene: TRBJ2-1
v_gene: TRBV9
len: 14

CDR3aa: CASSPTGRERSGYTF
CDR3nt: TGTGCCAGCAGCCCGACAGGGCGTGAAAGGAGCGGCTACACCTTC
d_gene: TRBD1
abundance: NA
j_gene: TRBJ1-2
v_gene: TRBV7-6
len: 15

CDR3aa: CASSPRRADGGTEAFF
CDR3nt: TGTGCCAGCTCACCACGCAGGGCGGACGGAGGGACTGAAGCTTTCTTT
d_gene: NA
abundance: once
j_gene: TRBJ1-1
v_gene: TRBV18
len: 16

CDR3aa: CASSIDSWNTEAFF
CDR3nt: TGTGCCAGCAGTATTGACAGCTGGAACACTGAAGCTTTCTTT
d_gene: NA
abundance: NA
j_gene: TRBJ1-1
v_gene: TRBV5-5
len: 14

CDR3aa: CASSSDGGRNEKLFF
CDR3nt: TGCGCCAGCAGCTCTGATGGGGGCCGAAATGAAAAACTGTTTTTT
d_gene: NA
abundance: NA
j_gene: TRBJ1-4
v_gene: TRBV5-1
len: 15

CDR3aa: CTSSPAVSSGSYNEQFF
CDR3nt: TGTACCAGCAGCCCCGCCGTCTCCAGCGGCTCCTACAATGAGCAGTTCTTC
d_gene: NA
abundance: NA
j_gene: TRBJ2-1
v_gene: TRBV21-1
len: 17

CDR3aa: CASYQGRETEAFF
CDR3nt: TGTGCCAGCTACCAGGGGAGGGAAACTGAAGCTTTCTTT
d_gene: NA
abundance: NA
j_gene: TRBJ1-1
v_gene: TRBV18
len: 13

CDR3aa: CASSLVRESTEAFF
CDR3nt: TGTGCCAGCAGCTTGGTTCGGGAGAGCACTGAAGCTTTCTTT
d_gene: NA
abundance: NA
j_gene: TRBJ1-1
v_gene: TRBV5-6
len: 14

CDR3aa: CASSLGAGGPYGNEQFF
CDR3nt: TGTGCCAGCAGCTTAGGAGCGGGAGGGCCCTATGGTAATGAGCAGTTCTTC
d_gene: TRBD2
abundance: NA
j_gene: TRBJ2-1
v_gene: TRBV7-9
len: 17

CDR3aa: CAWSRTGSSNQPQHF
CDR3nt: TGTGCCTGGAGTCGGACAGGGTCTAGCAATCAGCCCCAGCATTTT
d_gene: TRBD1
abundance: NA
j_gene: TRBJ1-5
v_gene: TRBV30
len: 15

CDR3aa: CASSFQGTTQQYF
CDR3nt: TGTGCCAGCAGTTTTCAAGGGACTACCCAGCAGTACTTC
d_gene: TRBD2
abundance: few
j_gene: TRBJ2-7
v_gene: TRBV27
len: 13

CDR3aa: CSVEMRNTEAFF
CDR3nt: TGCAGCGTTGAAATGCGGAACACTGAAGCTTTCTTT
d_gene: NA
abundance: NA
j_gene: TRBJ1-1
v_gene: TRBV29-1
len: 12

CDR3aa: CASSLERGGDTEAFF
CDR3nt: TGCGCCAGCAGCTTGGAAAGGGGGGGAGACACTGAAGCTTTCTTT
d_gene: NA
abundance: NA
j_gene: TRBJ1-1
v_gene: TRBV5-1
len: 15

CDR3aa: CASSRAGQYSNQPQHF
CDR3nt: TGTGCCAGCAGCCGGGCTGGACAGTATAGCAATCAGCCCCAGCATTTT
d_gene: NA
abundance: NA
j_gene: TRBJ1-5
v_gene: TRBV4-2
len: 16

CDR3aa: CASSHRPIGTDTQYF
CDR3nt: TGTGCCAGCAGCCACAGGCCCATTGGTACAGATACGCAGTATTTT
d_gene: NA
abundance: NA
j_gene: TRBJ2-3
v_gene: TRBV3-1/TRBV3-2
len: 15

CDR3aa: CASGGRGDPPEAFF
CDR3nt: TGTGCTAGTGGGGGCCGCGGGGATCCGCCTGAAGCTTTCTTT
d_gene: NA
abundance: NA
j_gene: TRBJ1-1
v_gene: TRBV12-5
len: 14

CDR3aa: CASSIERDLFSDTQYF
CDR3nt: TGTGCCAGCAGCATAGAACGGGATCTATTTTCAGATACGCAGTATTTT
d_gene: NA
abundance: NA
j_gene: TRBJ2-3
v_gene: TRBV9
len: 16

CDR3aa: CASSRSSYNSPLHF
CDR3nt: TGTGCCAGCAGTCGGAGCTCCTATAATTCACCCCTCCACTTT
d_gene: NA
abundance: few
j_gene: TRBJ1-6
v_gene: TRBV6-2/TRBV6-3
len: 14

CDR3aa: CSAGRNTEAFF
CDR3nt: TGCAGTGCCGGGAGGAACACTGAAGCTTTCTTT
d_gene: NA
abundance: many
j_gene: TRBJ1-1
v_gene: TRBV29-1
len: 11

CDR3aa: CASSARQGSYNSPLHF
CDR3nt: TGTGCCAGCAGTGCTAGACAGGGATCCTATAATTCACCCCTCCACTTT
d_gene: TRBD1
abundance: NA
j_gene: TRBJ1-6
v_gene: TRBV25-1
len: 16

CDR3aa: CASSGHHTVNYGYTF
CDR3nt: TGTGCCAGCAGCGGGCACCACACTGTTAACTATGGCTACACCTTC
d_gene: NA
abundance: NA
j_gene: TRBJ1-2
v_gene: TRBV7-9
len: 15

CDR3aa: CASSQRLVMIF
CDR3nt: TGTGCCAGCAGCCAAAGACTAGTCATGATCTTC
d_gene: NA
abundance: NA
j_gene: TRBJ2-1
v_gene: TRBV14
len: 11

CDR3aa: CASSFQGNYNEQFF
CDR3nt: TGTGCCAGCAGTTTCCAGGGGAACTACAATGAGCAGTTCTTC
d_gene: NA
abundance: NA
j_gene: TRBJ2-1
v_gene: TRBV6-2/TRBV6-3
len: 14

CDR3aa: CASSRRGSASGNKNIQYF
CDR3nt: TGTGCCAGTAGTAGAAGGGGATCGGCTAGCGGGAACAAAAACATTCAGTACTTC
d_gene: TRBD2
abundance: NA
j_gene: TRBJ2-4
v_gene: TRBV19
len: 18

CDR3aa: CASTLSGQLNNSPLHF
CDR3nt: TGTGCCAGCACCTTAAGCGGACAGCTAAATAATTCACCCCTCCACTTT
d_gene: NA
abundance: NA
j_gene: TRBJ1-6
v_gene: TRBV27
len: 16

CDR3aa: CAIRGGDLGARSTDTQYF
CDR3nt: TGTGCCATACGAGGGGGAGACTTGGGGGCACGTAGCACAGATACGCAGTATTTT
d_gene: NA
abundance: NA
j_gene: TRBJ2-3
v_gene: TRBV2
len: 18

CDR3aa: CASSFWRGHSYEQYF
CDR3nt: TGTGCCAGCAGCTTCTGGAGGGGGCACTCCTACGAGCAGTACTTC
d_gene: NA
abundance: NA
j_gene: TRBJ2-7
v_gene: TRBV5-8
len: 15

CDR3aa: CASMSGTGEEKLFF
CDR3nt: TGCGCCAGCATGTCCGGGACAGGGGAAGAAAAACTGTTTTTT
d_gene: TRBD1
abundance: NA
j_gene: TRBJ1-4
v_gene: TRBV5-1
len: 14

CDR3aa: CASSMMGQRYQPQHF
CDR3nt: TGTGCCAGTAGTATGATGGGTCAGAGGTACCAGCCCCAGCATTTT
d_gene: NA
abundance: NA
j_gene: TRBJ1-5
v_gene: TRBV19
len: 15

CDR3aa: CASSPTRGASYEQYF
CDR3nt: TGTGCCAGCAGCCCCACCAGGGGCGCCTCCTACGAGCAGTACTTC
d_gene: NA
abundance: once
j_gene: TRBJ2-7
v_gene: TRBV3-1/TRBV3-2
len: 15

CDR3aa: CASSHLSGWYGYTF
CDR3nt: TGCGCCAGCAGCCACCTCTCAGGGTGGTATGGCTACACCTTC
d_gene: NA
abundance: once
j_gene: TRBJ1-2
v_gene: TRBV4-1
len: 14

CDR3aa: CASSDQPTNTGELFF
CDR3nt: TGTGCCAGCAGTGATCAACCAACTAACACCGGGGAGCTGTTTTTT
d_gene: NA
abundance: NA
j_gene: TRBJ2-2
v_gene: TRBV6-1
len: 15

CDR3aa: CAISESRAENIQYF
CDR3nt: TGTGCCATCAGTGAGTCGAGGGCAGAAAACATTCAGTACTTC
d_gene: NA
abundance: NA
j_gene: TRBJ2-4
v_gene: TRBV10-3
len: 14

CDR3aa: CASSSTYNEQFF
CDR3nt: TGCGCCAGCAGCTCGACTTACAATGAGCAGTTCTTC
d_gene: NA
abundance: NA
j_gene: TRBJ2-1
v_gene: TRBV5-1
len: 12

CDR3aa: CASSLDSNEQFF
CDR3nt: TGTGCCAGCAGCTTAGACAGCAATGAGCAGTTCTTC
d_gene: NA
abundance: NA
j_gene: TRBJ2-1
v_gene: TRBV11-3
len: 12

CDR3aa: CASFPTGLATLRELFF
CDR3nt: TGTGCCAGCTTCCCCACGGGACTAGCGACCCTTAGGGAGCTGTTTTTT
d_gene: TRBD2
abundance: NA
j_gene: TRBJ2-2
v_gene: TRBV27
len: 16

CDR3aa: CASSLSTGDRSAYEQYF
CDR3nt: TGTGCCAGCAGTTTATCGACGGGCGACAGGTCCGCCTACGAGCAGTACTTC
d_gene: NA
abundance: NA
j_gene: TRBJ2-7
v_gene: TRBV27
len: 17

CDR3aa: CASSLDRVTGELFF
CDR3nt: TGTGCCAGCAGCTTAGATCGGGTCACCGGGGAGCTGTTTTTT
d_gene: NA
abundance: NA
j_gene: TRBJ2-2
v_gene: TRBV11-2
len: 14

CDR3aa: CASSQDVASGIADTQYF
CDR3nt: TGTGCCAGCAGCCAAGATGTAGCTAGCGGGATTGCAGATACGCAGTATTTT
d_gene: TRBD2
abundance: NA
j_gene: TRBJ2-3
v_gene: TRBV14
len: 17

CDR3aa: CASSDRDYGYTF
CDR3nt: TGTGCCAGCAGCGACAGGGACTATGGCTACACCTTC
d_gene: TRBD1
abundance: NA
j_gene: TRBJ1-2
v_gene: TRBV2
len: 12

CDR3aa: CASSATSFSEQYF
CDR3nt: TGTGCCAGCAGCGCGACTAGTTTCAGCGAGCAGTACTTC
d_gene: NA
abundance: NA
j_gene: TRBJ2-7
v_gene: TRBV9
len: 13

CDR3aa: CASSQQTKSFVSYEQYF
CDR3nt: TGTGCCAGCAGCCAACAGACTAAATCTTTCGTATCCTACGAGCAGTACTTC
d_gene: NA
abundance: NA
j_gene: TRBJ2-7
v_gene: TRBV3-1/TRBV3-2
len: 17

CDR3aa: CATGIYNSPLHF
CDR3nt: TGTGCCACCGGGATCTATAATTCACCCCTCCACTTT
d_gene: NA
abundance: NA
j_gene: TRBJ1-6
v_gene: TRBV7-9
len: 12

CDR3aa: CASSSQGYGNTIYF
CDR3nt: TGTGCCAGCAGCTCTCAGGGATACGGAAACACCATATATTTT
d_gene: NA
abundance: NA
j_gene: TRBJ1-3
v_gene: TRBV7-2
len: 14

CDR3aa: CASSSGTGGRSTEAFF
CDR3nt: TGTGCCAGCAGCAGCGGGACAGGGGGCAGGAGCACTGAAGCTTTCTTT
d_gene: TRBD1
abundance: NA
j_gene: TRBJ1-1
v_gene: TRBV9
len: 16

CDR3aa: CASSKGQGRVYGYTF
CDR3nt: TGTGCCAGCAGCAAAGGACAGGGTCGTGTCTATGGCTACACCTTC
d_gene: TRBD1
abundance: NA
j_gene: TRBJ1-2
v_gene: TRBV6-2/TRBV6-3
len: 15

CDR3aa: CSVESGKNIQYF
CDR3nt: TGCAGCGTTGAGTCCGGTAAAAACATTCAGTACTTC
d_gene: NA
abundance: NA
j_gene: TRBJ2-4
v_gene: TRBV29-1
len: 12

CDR3aa: CASSSGQQETQYF
CDR3nt: TGCGCCAGCAGCTCTGGACAGCAAGAGACCCAGTACTTC
d_gene: NA
abundance: NA
j_gene: TRBJ2-5
v_gene: TRBV5-1
len: 13